This T cell receptor (beta chain) emerged from a study of cytomegalovirus exposure and HLA in healthy donors. A word on this clone: The antigen is not known.

Sequencing used immunoSEQ multiplex PCR; TCRdb keeps in-frame clones, though not all of them. The sample has 150,000 to 200,000 clones; more than 70% are singletons. Study results and limitations: The study labeled 150 to 200 TCR beta chains cytomegalovirus-associated.

This clonotype was sampled from a man between 18 and 29 years old in good health and CMV-seronegative. Sequencing was carried out using PBMCs.

CDR3 coding DNA: TGTGCCAGCACCTCCCCCTCTAGCGGGAGGAGCAATGAGCAGTTCTTC. Translating it yields CASTSPSSGRSNEQFF. The chain carries TRBV5-4 and TRBJ2-1, with 11 nucleotides matching TRBD2. The CDR3 is 16 residues long. V was clipped by 6 bases and J by 6 bases; unmatched bases: 11. From germline, CDR1 is SGHNT and CDR2 YYREEE (reference sequence).